The 8 T cell receptor beta chains below were found in one sample sequenced in a study of OX40 agonist ivuxolimab in advanced cancers. Produced via immunoSEQ multiplex PCR; TCRdb's table is partial and in-frame only. The table has 30,000 or so clones, about nine tenths seen once. Here the sequenced sample was CD4+ or CD8+ T cells sorted from blood, taken in a trial of the OX40 agonist ivuxolimab. These receptors were collected from an adult with an advanced solid tumor such as melanoma, head and neck, liver or kidney cancer.

The chain couples TRBV7-9 to TRBJ1-3, with no clear D. The CDR3 is 17 residues long. Germline CDR1 reads SEHNR; CDR2 reads FQNEAQ (reference sequence). V lost 2 bases, J lost 0 bases, and 14 bases lay in between. The CDR3 coding sequence is TGTGCCAGCAGCTTATCGTACGTTTCAGACTCTGGAAACACCATATATTTT. This gives the protein CASSLSYVSDSGNTIYF.

J is TRBJ1-1 and V is TRBV7-2; tentative D call: TRBD1 (6 bases). The ends were cut back, 9 bases at V and 0 bases at J, with 11 bases in the middle. CDR1 and CDR2 (germline): SGHTA, FQGNSA. This CDR3 is 13 amino acids long. In DNA form, the CDR3 reads TGTGCCAGACAGGGAGGGATGAACACTGAAGCTTTCTTT. As protein: CARQGGMNTEAFF.

V gene TRBV4-1 combines with J gene TRBJ2-5; D is possibly TRBD1 or TRBD2 (7 bases each). The J call is in doubt because the DNA end fits TRBJ2-7 better. The CDR3 is made up of 13 amino acids. Germline V gene data show CDR1 as MGHRA and CDR2 as YSYEKL. CDR3 nucleotides: TGCGCCAGCAGCCAAGCAGGGGGGGTCGAGCAGTACTTC. Translating it yields CASSQAGGVEQYF.

This sequence joins TRBV30 and TRBJ2-7; D gene uncertain. CDR3 length equals 11 residues. V was pared by 0 bases and J by 5 bases, with 5 bases between. Germline V gene data show CDR1 as GTSNPN and CDR2 as SVGIG (reference sequence). The CDR3 sequence: CAWSVLDEQYF. The CDR3 nucleotides read TGTGCCTGGAGTGTACTGGACGAGCAGTACTTC.

The chain employs TRBV2 and TRBJ2-7, with 9 bases identical to TRBD2. The V gene end was trimmed by 1 base and the J gene end by 4 bases; junction bases not matched to a gene: 11. The CDR3 spans 17 residues. The germline CDR1 and CDR2 sequences are SNHLY and FYNNEI. The CDR3 spells CASSEGTSAGGNYEQYF. The CDR3 nucleotides read TGTGCCAGCAGTGAAGGGACTAGCGCCGGTGGAAATTACGAGCAGTACTTC.

The CDR3, as DNA: TGTGCCAGCAGCCCAAGGGACAGTTTATCTGAAGCTTTCTTT. As protein: CASSPRDSLSEAFF. This chain connects TRBV7-9 to TRBJ1-1, with 7 bases aligning to TRBD1. The CDR3 loop spans 14 amino acids. Germline CDR1 is SEHNR and CDR2 is FQNEAQ (reference sequence). With 5 bases clipped from V and 6 bases from J, the junction kept 9 bases outside the gene matches.

The genes are TRBV11-2 and TRBJ2-7, with 10 bases identical to TRBD1. The V gene end was trimmed by 5 bases and the J gene end by 7 bases; junction bases not matched to a gene: 11. CDR1 and CDR2 (germline): SGHAT, FQNNGV. This CDR3 region has 15 residues. The chain's CDR3 is CASSRPGTGVWEQYF. DNA of the CDR3: TGTGCCAGCAGCCGTCCCGGGACAGGGGTTTGGGAGCAGTACTTC.

This clone was observed once. The chain uses TRBV7-8 and TRBJ2-7; TRBD2 aligns across 7 bases. This CDR3 spans 19 amino acids. Germline loops: CDR1 SGHVS, CDR2 FQNEAQ. After removal of 2 bases from V and 1 base from J, the junction contained 17 bases not matched to a gene. As DNA, the CDR3 is TGTGCCAGCAGCTTATTAAACCTAGCGGCCCCCCCCGCATCCTACGAGCAGTACTTC. This gives the protein CASSLLNLAAPPASYEQYF.